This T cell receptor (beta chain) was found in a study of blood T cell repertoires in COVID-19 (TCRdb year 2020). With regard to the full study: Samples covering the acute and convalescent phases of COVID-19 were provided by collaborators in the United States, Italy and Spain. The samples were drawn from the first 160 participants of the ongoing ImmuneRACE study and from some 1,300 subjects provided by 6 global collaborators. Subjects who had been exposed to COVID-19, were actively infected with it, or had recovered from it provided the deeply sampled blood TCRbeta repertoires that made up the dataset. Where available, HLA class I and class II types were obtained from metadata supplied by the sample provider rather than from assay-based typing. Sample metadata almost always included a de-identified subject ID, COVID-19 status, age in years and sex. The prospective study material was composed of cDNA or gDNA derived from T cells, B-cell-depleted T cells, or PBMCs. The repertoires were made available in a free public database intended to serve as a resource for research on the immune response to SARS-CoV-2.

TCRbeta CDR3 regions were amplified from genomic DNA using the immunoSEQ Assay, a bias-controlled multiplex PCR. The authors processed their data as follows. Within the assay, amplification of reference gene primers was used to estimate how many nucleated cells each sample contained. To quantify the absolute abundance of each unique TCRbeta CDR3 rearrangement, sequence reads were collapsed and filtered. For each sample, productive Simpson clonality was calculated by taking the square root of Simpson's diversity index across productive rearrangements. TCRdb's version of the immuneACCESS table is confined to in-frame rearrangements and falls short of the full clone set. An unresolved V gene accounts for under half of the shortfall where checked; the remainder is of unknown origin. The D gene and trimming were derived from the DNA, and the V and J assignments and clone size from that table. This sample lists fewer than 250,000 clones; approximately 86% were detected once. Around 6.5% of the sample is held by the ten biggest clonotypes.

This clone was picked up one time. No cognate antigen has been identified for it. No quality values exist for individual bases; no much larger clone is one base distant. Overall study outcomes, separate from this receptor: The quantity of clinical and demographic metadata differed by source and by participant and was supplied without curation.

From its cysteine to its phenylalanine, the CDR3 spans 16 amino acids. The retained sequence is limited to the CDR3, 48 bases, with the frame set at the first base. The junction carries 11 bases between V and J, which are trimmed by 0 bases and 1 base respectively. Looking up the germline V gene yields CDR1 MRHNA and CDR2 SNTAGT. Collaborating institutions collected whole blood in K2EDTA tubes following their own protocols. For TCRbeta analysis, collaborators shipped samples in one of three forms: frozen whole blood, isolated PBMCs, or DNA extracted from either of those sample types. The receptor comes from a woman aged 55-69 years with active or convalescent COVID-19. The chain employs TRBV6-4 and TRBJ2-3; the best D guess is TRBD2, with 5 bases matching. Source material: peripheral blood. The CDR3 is CASSDSSGWGTDTQYF. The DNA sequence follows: TGTGCCAGCAGTGACTCGAGCGGTTGGGGCACAGATACGCAGTATTTT.